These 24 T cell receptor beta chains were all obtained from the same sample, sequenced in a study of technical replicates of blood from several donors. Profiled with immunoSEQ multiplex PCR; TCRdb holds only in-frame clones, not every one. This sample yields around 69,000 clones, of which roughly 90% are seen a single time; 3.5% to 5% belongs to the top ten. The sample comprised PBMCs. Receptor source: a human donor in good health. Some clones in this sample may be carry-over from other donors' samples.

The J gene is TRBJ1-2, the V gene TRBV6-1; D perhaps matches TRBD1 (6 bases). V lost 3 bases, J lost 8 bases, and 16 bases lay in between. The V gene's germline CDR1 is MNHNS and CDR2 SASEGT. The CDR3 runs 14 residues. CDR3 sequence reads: CASSDWTAAGGYTF. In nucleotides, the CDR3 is TGTGCCAGCAGTGACTGGACAGCCGCTGGGGGCTACACCTTC.

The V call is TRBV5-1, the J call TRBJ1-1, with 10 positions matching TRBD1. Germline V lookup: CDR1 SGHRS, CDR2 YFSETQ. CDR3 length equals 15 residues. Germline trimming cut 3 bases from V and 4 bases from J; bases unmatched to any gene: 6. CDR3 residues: CASSWDRGGSTEAFF. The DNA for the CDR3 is TGCGCCAGCAGCTGGGACAGGGGTGGAAGCACTGAAGCTTTCTTT.

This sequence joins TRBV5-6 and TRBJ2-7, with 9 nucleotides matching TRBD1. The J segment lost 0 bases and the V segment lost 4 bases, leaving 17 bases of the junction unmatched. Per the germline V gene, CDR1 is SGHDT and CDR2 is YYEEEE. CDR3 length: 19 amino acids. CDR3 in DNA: TGTGCCAGCAGCCTGCGTTATGGACAGGGGATTTTGAGCTCCTACGAGCAGTACTTC. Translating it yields CASSLRYGQGILSSYEQYF.

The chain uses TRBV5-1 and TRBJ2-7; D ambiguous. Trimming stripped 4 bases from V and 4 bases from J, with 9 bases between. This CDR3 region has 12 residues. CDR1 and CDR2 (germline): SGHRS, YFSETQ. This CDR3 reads CASSMERYEQYF. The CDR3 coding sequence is TGCGCCAGCAGCATGGAGCGTTACGAGCAGTACTTC.

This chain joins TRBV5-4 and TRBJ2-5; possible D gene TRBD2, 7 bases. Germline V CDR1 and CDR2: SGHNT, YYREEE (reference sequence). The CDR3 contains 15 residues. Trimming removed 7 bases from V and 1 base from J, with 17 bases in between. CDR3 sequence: CASRPQAGAQETQYF. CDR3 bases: TGTGCCAGCCGCCCCCAGGCGGGGGCCCAAGAGACCCAGTACTTC.

Here the CDR3 reads CASSPGLNSPLHF. As DNA, the CDR3 is TGTGCCAGCAGCCCGGGACTTAATTCACCCCTCCACTTT. The chain combines TRBV5-8 with TRBJ1-6, with a tentative D call TRBD1 (5 bases). This CDR3 is 13 amino acids long. Germline loops: CDR1 SGHTS, CDR2 YDEGEE. V was trimmed by 4 bases and J by 6 bases, leaving 8 bases between them.

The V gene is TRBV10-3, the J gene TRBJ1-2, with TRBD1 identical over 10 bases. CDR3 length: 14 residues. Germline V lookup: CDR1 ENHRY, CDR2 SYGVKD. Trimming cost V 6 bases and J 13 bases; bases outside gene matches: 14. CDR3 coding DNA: TGTGCCATCAGCGAGACTGGGACAGGGGTAGTAGTCACCTTC. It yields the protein CAISETGTGVVVTF.

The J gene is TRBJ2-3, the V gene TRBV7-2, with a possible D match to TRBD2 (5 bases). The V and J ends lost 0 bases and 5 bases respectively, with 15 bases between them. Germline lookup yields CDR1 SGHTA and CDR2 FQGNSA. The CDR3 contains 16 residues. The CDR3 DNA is TGTGCCAGCAGCTTAGCGAGGGCTAGACGAGGAGATACGCAGTATTTT. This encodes CASSLARARRGDTQYF.

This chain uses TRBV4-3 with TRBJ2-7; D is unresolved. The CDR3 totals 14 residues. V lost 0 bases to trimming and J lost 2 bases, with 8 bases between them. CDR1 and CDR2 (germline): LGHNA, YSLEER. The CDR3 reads CASSQDGTTYEQYF. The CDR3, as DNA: TGCGCCAGCAGCCAAGATGGCACAACCTACGAGCAGTACTTC.

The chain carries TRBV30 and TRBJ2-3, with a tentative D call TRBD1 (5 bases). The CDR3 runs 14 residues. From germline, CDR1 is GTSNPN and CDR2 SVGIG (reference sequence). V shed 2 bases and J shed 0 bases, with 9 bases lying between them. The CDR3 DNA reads TGTGCCTGGAGTTTGACAGTGAGCACAGATACGCAGTATTTT. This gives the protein CAWSLTVSTDTQYF.

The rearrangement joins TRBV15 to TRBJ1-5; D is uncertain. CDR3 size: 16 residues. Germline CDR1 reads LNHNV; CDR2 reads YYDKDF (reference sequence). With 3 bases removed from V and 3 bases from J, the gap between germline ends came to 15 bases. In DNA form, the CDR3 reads TGTGCCACCAGCAGGTGGGGTGGAGGCCTCAATCAGCCCCAGCATTTT. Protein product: CATSRWGGGLNQPQHF.

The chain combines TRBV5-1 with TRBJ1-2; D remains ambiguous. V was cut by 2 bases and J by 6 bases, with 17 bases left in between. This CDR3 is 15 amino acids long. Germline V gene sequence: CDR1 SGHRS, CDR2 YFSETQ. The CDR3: CASSFEGGRWDGYTF. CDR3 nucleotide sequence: TGCGCCAGCAGCTTCGAGGGCGGCCGATGGGATGGCTACACCTTC.

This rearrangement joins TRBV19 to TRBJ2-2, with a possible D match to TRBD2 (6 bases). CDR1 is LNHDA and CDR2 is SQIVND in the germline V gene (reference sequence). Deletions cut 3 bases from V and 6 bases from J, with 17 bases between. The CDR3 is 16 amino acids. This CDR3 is CASSIGGGGLPGELFF. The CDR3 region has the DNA TGTGCCAGTAGTATCGGGGGAGGTGGGTTGCCCGGGGAGCTGTTTTTT.

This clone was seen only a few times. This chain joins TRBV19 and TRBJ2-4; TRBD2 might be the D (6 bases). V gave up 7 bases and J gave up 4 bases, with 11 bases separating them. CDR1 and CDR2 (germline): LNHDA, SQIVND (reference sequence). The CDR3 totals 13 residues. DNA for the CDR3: TGTGCCAGTACACCCCGGGGGAAAAACATTCAGTACTTC. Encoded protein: CASTPRGKNIQYF.

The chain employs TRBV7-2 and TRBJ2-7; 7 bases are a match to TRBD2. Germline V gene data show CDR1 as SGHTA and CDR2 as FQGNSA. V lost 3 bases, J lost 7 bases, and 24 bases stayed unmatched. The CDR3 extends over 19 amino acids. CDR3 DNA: TGTGCCAGCAGCTTGGTTGGGGGTGGTCGCGGGAGTGGTTCGGCGGAGCAGTACTTC. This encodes CASSLVGGGRGSGSAEQYF.

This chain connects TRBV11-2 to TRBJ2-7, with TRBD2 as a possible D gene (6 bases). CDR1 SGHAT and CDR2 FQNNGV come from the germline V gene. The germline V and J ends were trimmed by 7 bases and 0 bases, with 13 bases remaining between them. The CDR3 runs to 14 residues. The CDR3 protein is CASTPGLSSYEQYF. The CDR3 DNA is TGTGCCAGCACCCCGGGACTCAGCTCCTACGAGCAGTACTTC.

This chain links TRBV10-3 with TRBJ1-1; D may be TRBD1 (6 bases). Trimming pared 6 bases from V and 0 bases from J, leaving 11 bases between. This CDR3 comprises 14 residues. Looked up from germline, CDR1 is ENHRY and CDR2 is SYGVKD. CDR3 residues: CAISGQLMNTEAFF. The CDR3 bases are TGTGCCATCAGCGGACAGTTGATGAACACTGAAGCTTTCTTT.

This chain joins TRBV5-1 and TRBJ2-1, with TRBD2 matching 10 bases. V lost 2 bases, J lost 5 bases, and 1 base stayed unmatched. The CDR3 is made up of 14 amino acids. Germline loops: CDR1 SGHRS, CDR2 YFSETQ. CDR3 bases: TGCGCCAGCAGCTTACTAGCGGGGAACAATGAGCAGTTCTTC. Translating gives CASSLLAGNNEQFF. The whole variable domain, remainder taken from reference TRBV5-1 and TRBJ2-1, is KAGVTQTPRYLIKTRGQQVTLSCSPISGHRSVSWYQQTPGQGLQFLFEYFSETQRNKGNFPGRFSGRQFSNSRSEMNVSTLELGDSALYLCASSLLAGNNEQFFGPGTRLTVL.

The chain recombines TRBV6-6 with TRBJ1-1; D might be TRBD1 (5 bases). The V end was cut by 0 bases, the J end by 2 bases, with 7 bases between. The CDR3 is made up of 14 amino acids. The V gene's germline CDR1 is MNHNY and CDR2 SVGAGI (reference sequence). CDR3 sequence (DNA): TGTGCCAGCAGTTACTCCGGGGGTAACACTGAAGCTTTCTTT. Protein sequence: CASSYSGGNTEAFF.

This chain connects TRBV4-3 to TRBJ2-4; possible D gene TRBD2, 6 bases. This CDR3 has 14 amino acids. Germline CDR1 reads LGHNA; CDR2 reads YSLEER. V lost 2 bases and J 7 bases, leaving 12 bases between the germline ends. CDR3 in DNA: TGCGCCAGCAGCCAACGGTCCCGGGGGAACATTCAGTACTTC. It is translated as CASSQRSRGNIQYF.

DNA for the CDR3: TGTGCCAGCAGTTTACTCGGACAGGGTTTCACTGAAGCTTTCTTT. Its translation: CASSLLGQGFTEAFF. This chain connects TRBV27 to TRBJ1-1; 8 bases are shared with TRBD1. The J segment lost 4 bases and the V segment lost 2 bases, leaving 6 bases of the junction unmatched. The CDR3 is 15 residues long. Germline lookup yields CDR1 MNHEY and CDR2 SMNVEV (reference sequence).

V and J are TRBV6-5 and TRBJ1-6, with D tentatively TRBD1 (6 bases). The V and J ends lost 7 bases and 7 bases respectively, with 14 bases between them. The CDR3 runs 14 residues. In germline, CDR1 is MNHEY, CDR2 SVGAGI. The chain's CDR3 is CASMGAGGNSPLHF. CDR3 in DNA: TGTGCCAGCATGGGGGCCGGGGGGAATTCACCCCTCCACTTT.

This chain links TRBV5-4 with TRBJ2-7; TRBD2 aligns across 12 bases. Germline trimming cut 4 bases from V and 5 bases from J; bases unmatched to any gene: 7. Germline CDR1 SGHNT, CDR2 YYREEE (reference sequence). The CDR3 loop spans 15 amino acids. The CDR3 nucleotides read TGTGCCAGCAGCCGGGGACTAGCGGGTATCAACGAGCAGTACTTC. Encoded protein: CASSRGLAGINEQYF.

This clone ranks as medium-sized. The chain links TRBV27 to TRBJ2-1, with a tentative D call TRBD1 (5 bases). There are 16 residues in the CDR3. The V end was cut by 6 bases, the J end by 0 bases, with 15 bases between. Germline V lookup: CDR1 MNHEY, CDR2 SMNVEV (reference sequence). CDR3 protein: CASSRPDRFSYNEQFF. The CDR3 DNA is TGTGCCAGCAGCCGACCCGACAGATTCTCCTACAATGAGCAGTTCTTC.